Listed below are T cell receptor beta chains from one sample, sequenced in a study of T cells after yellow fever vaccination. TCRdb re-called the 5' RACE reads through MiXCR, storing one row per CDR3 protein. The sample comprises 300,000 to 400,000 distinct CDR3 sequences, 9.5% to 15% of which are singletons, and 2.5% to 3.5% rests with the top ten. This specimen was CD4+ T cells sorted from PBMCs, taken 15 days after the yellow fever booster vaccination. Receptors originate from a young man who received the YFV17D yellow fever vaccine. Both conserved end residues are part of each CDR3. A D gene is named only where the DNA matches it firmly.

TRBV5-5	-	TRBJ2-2	CASSLGELITGELFF
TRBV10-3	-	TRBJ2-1	CAISEEAYNEQFF
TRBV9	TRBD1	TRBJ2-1	CASSPFVVVGGPNEQFF
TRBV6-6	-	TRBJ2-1	CASSYRGTYNEQFF
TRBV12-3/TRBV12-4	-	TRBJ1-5	CASSPGGGSNQPQHF
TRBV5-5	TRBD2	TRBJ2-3	CASSLGSSGDNRADTQYF
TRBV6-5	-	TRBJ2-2	CAKSWTNTGELFF
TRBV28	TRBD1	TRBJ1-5	CATLDRDYSNQPQHF
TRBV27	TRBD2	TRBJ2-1	CASSLSLAGGNEQFF
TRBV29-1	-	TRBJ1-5	CSVRDPDQPQHF
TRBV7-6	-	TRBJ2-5	CASSLGPTGRETQYF
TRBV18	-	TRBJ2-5	CASSPGSRETQYF
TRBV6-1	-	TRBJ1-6	CASSDWDPGRSPLHF
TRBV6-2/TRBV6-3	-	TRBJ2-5	CASSAGTSDQETQYF
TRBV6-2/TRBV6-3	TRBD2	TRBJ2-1	CASSYLSTRGGIWREFF
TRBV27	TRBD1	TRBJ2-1	CASSLQGAYDEQFF
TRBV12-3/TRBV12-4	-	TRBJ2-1	CASSFQLYNEQFF
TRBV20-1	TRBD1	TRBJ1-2	CSARGQGGNYGYTF
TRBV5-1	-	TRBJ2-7	CASSSLPTDYYEQYF
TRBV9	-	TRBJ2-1	CASSEKSSYNEQFF
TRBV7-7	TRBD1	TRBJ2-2	CASSAVDRAAGELFF
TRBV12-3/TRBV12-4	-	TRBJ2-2	CASSRLGAKGELFF
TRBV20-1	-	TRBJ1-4	CSATVPQGDEKLFF
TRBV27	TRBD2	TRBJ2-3	CASSYRLAAPLRTDTQYF
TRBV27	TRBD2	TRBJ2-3	CASSLRGGGDTQYF
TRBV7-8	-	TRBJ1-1	CASSGQEAFF
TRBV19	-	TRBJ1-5	CASSSANGNQPQHF
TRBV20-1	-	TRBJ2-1	CSARDLRWGAYNEQFF
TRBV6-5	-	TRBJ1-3	CASSTRGLIGNTIYF
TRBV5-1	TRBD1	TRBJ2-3	CASSLTGGLTDTQYF
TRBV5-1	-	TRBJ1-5	CASSLEPGDQPQHF
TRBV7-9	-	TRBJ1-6	CASSLRIGVYSPLHF
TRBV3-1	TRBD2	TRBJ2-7	CASRSGTSTYEQYF
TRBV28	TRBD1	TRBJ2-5	CASSLGGQGAKTQYF
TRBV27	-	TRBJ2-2	CASSRDRLGTGELFF
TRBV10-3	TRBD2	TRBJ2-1	CAISESPGTSGGKWNEQFF